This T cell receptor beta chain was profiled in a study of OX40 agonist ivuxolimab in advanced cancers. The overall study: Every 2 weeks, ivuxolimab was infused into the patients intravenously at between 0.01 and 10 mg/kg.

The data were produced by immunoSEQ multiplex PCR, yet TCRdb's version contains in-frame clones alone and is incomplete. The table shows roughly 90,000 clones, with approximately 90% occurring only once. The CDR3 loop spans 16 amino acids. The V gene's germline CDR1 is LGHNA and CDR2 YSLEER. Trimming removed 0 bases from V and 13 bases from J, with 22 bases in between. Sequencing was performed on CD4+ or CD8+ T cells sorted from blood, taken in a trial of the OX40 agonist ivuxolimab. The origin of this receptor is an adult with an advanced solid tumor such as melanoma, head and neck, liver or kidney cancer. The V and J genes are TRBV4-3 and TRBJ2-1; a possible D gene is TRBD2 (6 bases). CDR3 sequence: CASSQDRTSPLANQFF. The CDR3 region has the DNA TGCGCCAGCAGCCAAGATCGGACTTCACCCCTAGCGAATCAGTTCTTC.